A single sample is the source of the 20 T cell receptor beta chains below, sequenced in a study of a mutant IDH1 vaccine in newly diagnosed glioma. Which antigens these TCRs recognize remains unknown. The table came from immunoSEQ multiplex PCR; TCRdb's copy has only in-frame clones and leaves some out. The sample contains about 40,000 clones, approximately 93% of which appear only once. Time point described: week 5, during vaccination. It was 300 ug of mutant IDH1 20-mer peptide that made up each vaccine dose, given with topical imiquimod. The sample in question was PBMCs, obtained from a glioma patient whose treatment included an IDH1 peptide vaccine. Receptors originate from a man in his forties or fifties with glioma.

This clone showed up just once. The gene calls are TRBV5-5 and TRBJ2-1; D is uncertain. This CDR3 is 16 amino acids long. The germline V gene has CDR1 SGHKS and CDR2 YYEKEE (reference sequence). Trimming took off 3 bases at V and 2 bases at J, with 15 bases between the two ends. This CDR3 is CASSSLLASTYNEQFF. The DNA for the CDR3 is TGTGCCAGCAGCTCCCTTTTGGCTTCGACCTACAATGAGCAGTTCTTC.

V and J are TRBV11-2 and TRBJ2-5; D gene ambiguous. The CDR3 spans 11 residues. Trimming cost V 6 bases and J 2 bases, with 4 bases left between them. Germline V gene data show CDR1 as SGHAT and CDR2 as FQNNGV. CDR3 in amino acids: CASRSQETQYF. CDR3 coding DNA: TGTGCCAGCAGATCTCAAGAGACCCAGTACTTC.

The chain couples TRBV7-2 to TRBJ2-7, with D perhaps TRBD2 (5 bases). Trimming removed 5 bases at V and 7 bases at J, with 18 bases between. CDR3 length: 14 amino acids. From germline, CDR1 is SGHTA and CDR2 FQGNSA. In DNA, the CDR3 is TGTGCCAGCAGCCCCCGGATGGGGTCGGGGGAGCAGTACTTC. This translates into CASSPRMGSGEQYF.

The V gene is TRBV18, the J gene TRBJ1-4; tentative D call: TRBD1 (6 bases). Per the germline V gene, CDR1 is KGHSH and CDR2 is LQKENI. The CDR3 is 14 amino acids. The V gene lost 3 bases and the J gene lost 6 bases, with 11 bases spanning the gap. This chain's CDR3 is CASSPNTGHEKLFF. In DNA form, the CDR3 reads TGTGCCAGCTCACCGAATACAGGGCATGAAAAACTGTTTTTT.

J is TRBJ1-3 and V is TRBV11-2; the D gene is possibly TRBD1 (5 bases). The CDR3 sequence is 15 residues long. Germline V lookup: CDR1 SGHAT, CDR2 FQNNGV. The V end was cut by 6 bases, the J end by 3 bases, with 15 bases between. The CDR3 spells CASRRVGTGGNTIYF. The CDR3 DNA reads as TGTGCCAGCAGACGAGTGGGTACAGGTGGAAACACCATATATTTT.

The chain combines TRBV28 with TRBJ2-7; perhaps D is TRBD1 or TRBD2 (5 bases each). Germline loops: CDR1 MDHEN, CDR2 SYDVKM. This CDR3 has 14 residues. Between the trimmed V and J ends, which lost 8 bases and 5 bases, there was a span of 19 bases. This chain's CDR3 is CASLRRGTKNEQYF. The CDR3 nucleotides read TGTGCCAGCCTCAGGAGAGGGACGAAAAACGAGCAGTACTTC.

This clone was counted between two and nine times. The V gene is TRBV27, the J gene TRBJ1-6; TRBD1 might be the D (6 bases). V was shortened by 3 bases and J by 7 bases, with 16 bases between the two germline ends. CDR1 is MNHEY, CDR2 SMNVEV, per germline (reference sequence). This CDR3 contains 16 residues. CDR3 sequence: CASSFRRTAFNSPLHF. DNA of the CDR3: TGTGCCAGCAGTTTCCGCCGGACAGCCTTCAATTCACCCCTCCACTTT.

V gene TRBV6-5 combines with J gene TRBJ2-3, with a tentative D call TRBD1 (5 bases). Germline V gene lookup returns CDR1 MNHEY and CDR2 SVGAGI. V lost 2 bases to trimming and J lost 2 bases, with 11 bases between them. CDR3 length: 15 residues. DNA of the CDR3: TGTGCCAGCAGTTACGGACACAGGCCCACAGATACGCAGTATTTT. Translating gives CASSYGHRPTDTQYF.

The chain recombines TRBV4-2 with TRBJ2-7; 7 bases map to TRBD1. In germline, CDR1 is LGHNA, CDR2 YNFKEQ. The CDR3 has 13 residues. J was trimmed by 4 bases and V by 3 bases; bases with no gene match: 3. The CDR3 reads CASSQGDSYEQYF. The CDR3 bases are TGTGCCAGCAGCCAGGGGGACAGTTACGAGCAGTACTTC.

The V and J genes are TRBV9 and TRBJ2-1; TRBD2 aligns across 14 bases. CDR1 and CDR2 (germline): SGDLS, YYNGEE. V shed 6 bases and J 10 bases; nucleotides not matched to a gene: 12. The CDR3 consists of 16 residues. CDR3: CASTPGLAGAPGEQFF. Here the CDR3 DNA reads TGTGCCAGCACCCCGGGACTAGCGGGAGCTCCGGGAGAGCAGTTCTTC.

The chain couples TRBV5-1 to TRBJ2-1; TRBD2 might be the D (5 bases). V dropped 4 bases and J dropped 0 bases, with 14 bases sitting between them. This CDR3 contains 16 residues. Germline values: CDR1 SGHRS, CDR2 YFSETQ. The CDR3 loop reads CASSVSTGSSYNEQFF. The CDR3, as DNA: TGCGCCAGCAGCGTTTCGACTGGGAGCTCCTACAATGAGCAGTTCTTC.

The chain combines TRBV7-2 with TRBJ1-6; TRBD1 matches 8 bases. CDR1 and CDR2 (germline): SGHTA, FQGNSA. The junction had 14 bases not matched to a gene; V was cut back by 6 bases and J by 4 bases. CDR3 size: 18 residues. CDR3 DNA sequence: TGTGCCAGCAGTCGCCCCCCCGGGACAGGCCTTTATAATTCACCCCTCCACTTT. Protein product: CASSRPPGTGLYNSPLHF.

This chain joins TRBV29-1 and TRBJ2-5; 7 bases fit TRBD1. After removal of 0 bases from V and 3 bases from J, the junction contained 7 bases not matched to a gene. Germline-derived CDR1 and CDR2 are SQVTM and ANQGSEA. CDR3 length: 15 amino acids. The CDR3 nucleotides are TGCAGCGTTGAAGACCCGACAGGGTGGGAAGAGACCCAGTACTTC. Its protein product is CSVEDPTGWEETQYF.

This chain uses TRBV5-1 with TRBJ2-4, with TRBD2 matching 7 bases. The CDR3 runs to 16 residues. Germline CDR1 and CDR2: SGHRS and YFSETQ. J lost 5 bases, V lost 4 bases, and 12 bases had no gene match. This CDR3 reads CASSAQSGRGENIQYF. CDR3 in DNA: TGCGCCAGCAGCGCCCAGTCCGGACGGGGGGAAAACATTCAGTACTTC.

The DNA for the CDR3 is TGTGCCAGCAGCGTAGGCCAAGCTCCCGATCAGCCCCAGCATTTT. Its protein product is CASSVGQAPDQPQHF. The J gene is TRBJ1-5, the V gene TRBV9, with D uncertain. Between the trimmed V and J ends, which lost 0 bases and 5 bases, there was a span of 12 bases. The CDR3 consists of 15 residues. Looked up from germline, CDR1 is SGDLS and CDR2 is YYNGEE.

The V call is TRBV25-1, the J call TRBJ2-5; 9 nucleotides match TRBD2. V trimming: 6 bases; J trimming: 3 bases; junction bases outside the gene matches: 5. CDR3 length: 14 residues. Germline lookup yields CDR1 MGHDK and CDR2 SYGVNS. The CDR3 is CASRGAGGKETQYF. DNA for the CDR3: TGTGCCAGCAGGGGAGCGGGAGGCAAAGAGACCCAGTACTTC.

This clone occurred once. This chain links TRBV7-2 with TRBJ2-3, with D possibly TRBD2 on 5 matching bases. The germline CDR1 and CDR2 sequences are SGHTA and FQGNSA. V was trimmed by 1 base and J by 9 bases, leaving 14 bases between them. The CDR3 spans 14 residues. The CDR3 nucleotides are TGTGCCAGCAGCTTAGACCTTAGCGAGGGAACGCAGTATTTT. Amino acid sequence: CASSLDLSEGTQYF.

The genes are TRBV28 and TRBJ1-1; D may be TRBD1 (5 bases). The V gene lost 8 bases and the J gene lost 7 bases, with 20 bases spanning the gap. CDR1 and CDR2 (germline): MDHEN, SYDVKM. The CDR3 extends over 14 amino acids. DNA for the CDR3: TGTGCCAGCGCGATAAGCCGGGGCACTTTTGAAGCTTTCTTT. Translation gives CASAISRGTFEAFF.

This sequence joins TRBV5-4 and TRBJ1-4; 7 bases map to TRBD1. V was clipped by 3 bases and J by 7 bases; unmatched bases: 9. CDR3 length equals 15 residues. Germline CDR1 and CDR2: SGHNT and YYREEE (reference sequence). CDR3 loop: CASSSPGTDGEKLFF. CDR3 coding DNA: TGTGCCAGCAGCTCGCCCGGGACAGATGGTGAAAAACTGTTTTTT.

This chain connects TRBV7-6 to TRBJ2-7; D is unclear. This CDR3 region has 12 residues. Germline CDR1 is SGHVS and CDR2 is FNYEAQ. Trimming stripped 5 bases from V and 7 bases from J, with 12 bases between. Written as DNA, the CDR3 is TGTGCCAGCAGCCCCAACTTGGGAGAGCAGTACTTC. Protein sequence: CASSPNLGEQYF.